The source of this T cell receptor beta chain is a study of identical twins. Broader study findings: Carriage of fewer insertions was seen in abundant cord blood beta clonotypes, whereas memory repertoires showed none.

A single record per CDR3 protein comes from TCRdb applying MiXCR to the 5' RACE reads. The table lists 350,000 or so distinct CDR3 sequences, about 10% of them singletons, with about 8.1% in the top ten. This clonotype was seen more than once but under ten times. What it binds is not known. CDR3 length: 15 amino acids. Germline V gene data show CDR1 as SGHAT and CDR2 as FQNNGV. V was trimmed by 2 bases and J by 1 base, leaving 11 bases between them. The rearrangement links TRBV11-2 to TRBJ1-1; D call uncertain. This TCR was recovered from a woman aged 50 to 60 in good health. Sequences were obtained from naive T cells sorted from blood. The CDR3 nucleotides read TGTGCCAGCAGCTTAAAAAGGATCCCGAACACTGAAGCTTTCTTT. Residues: CASSLKRIPNTEAFF.